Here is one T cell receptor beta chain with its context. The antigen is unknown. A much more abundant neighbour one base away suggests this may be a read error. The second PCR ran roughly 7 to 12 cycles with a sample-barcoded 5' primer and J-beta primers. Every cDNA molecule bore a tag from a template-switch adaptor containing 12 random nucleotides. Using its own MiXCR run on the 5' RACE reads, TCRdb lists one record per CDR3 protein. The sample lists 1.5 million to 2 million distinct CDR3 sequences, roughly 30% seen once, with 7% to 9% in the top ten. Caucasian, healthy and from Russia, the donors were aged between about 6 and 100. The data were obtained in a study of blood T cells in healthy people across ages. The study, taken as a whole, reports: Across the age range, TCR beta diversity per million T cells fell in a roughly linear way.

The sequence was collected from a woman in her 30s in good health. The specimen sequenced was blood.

The CDR3 region has the DNA TGCAGTGTCGGCGACGAGACCCAGTTCTTC. Residues: CSVGDETQFF. The rearrangement joins TRBV20-1 to TRBJ2-1; D ambiguous. Per the germline V gene, CDR1 is DFQATT and CDR2 is SNEGSKA (reference sequence). The CDR3 runs 10 residues. V lost 7 bases to trimming and J lost 13 bases, with 14 bases between them.